This T cell receptor (beta chain) comes out of a study of T-cell reconstitution after alpha-beta-depleted transplantation in children. As it was prepared, the TCRbeta library received unique molecular identifiers. Via MiXCR, TCRdb re-called the PCR reads, giving one row per CDR3 protein. The sample holds over 200,000 distinct CDR3 sequences, 11% seen once. V was clipped by 9 bases and J by 4 bases, with 12 bases between them. This CDR3 has 13 residues. This clonotype was detected ten times or more. The antigen is unknown. General study points: Several hundred expanded graft clones reportedly gave rise to the alpha-beta T cells present about two months after transplant.

The TCR originated in a child less than two years old with acute myeloid leukemia, due to receive a stem cell transplant. The V and J genes are TRBV12-3 or TRBV12-4 and TRBJ2-2; D unclear. Material: PBMCs, obtained before TCRalphabeta/CD19-depleted stem cell transplant. The CDR3 sequence: CARTSASTGELFF. The CDR3, as DNA: TGTGCCAGGACATCAGCGAGCACCGGGGAGCTGTTTTTT.